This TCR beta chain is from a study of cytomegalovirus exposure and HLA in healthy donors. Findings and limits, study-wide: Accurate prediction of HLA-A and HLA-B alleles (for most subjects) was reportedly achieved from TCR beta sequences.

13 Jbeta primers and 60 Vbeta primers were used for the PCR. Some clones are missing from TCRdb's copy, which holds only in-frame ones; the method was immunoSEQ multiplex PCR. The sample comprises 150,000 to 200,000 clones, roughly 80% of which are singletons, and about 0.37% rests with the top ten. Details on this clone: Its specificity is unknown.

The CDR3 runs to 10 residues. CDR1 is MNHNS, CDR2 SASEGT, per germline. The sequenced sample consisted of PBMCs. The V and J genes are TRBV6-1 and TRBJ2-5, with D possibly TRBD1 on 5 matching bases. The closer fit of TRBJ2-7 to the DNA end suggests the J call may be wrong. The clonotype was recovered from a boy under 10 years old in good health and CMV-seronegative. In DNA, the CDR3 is TGTGCCAGCAACAGGTACGAGCAGTACTTC. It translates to CASNRYEQYF.